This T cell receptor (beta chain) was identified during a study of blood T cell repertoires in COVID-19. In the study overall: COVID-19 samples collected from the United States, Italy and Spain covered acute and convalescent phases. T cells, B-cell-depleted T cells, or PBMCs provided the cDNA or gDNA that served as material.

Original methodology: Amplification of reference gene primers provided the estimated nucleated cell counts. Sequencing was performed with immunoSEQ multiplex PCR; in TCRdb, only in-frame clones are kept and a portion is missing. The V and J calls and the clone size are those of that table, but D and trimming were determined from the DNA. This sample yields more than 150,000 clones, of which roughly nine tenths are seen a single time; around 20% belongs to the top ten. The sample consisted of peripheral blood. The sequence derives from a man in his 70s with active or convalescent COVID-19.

CDR3 loop: CASRLQGWISTEAFF. The CDR3 bases are TGTGCCAGCAGACTACAGGGGTGGATTTCCACTGAAGCTTTCTTT. The chain combines TRBV28 with TRBJ1-1, with 7 nucleotides matching TRBD1. Germline V gene lookup returns CDR1 MDHEN and CDR2 SYDVKM. V gave up 6 bases and J gave up 4 bases; unmatched junction bases: 11. CDR3 length: 15 residues.